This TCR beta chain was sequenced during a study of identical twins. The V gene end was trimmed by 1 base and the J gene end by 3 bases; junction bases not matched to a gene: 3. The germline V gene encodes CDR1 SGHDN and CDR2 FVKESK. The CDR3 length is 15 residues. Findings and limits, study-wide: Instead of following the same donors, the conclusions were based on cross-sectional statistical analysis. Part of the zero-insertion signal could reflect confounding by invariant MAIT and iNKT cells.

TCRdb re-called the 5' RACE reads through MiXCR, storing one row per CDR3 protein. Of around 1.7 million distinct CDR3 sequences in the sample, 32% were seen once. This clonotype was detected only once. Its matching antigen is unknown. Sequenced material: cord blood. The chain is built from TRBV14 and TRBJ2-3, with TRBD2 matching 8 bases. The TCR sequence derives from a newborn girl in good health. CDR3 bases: TGTGCCAGCAGCCAAGTACGACTAGCGACAGATACGCAGTATTTT. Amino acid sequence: CASSQVRLATDTQYF.